The present entry profiles one T cell receptor (beta chain) with its context. This clonotype was observed a few times. It has no known antigen specificity. Base qualities are missing; no much larger clone stands one base away. These reads were obtained on an Illumina NovaSeq 6000. TCRalpha and TCRbeta cDNA libraries were built by 5'RACE with constant-segment primers, adding sample barcodes and unique molecular identifiers. RNA was extracted from every sample with Trizol reagent. Libraries were amplified in two PCR steps, with a second sample barcode and Illumina TruSeq adapters added in the second step. Sequencing of the libraries was done on an Illumina NovaSeq, producing 2 x 150 bp paired-end reads. Regarding the original processing steps: The reads were demultiplexed and collapsed into UMI-guided consensus sequences using migec v1.2.7. Using mixcr v2.1.11, the UMI consensuses were aligned to TRA and TRB V and J templates and assembled into clonotypes. A clonotype was counted as expanded or contracted only when both edgeR and NoisET called the clonotype significant, with the noise models trained on biological replicates. For edgeR calls, the thresholds were a false discovery rate-adjusted p below 0.01 and a log2 fold-change of 1. PCA with hierarchical clustering of max-normalized trajectories of the 1000 most abundant clonotypes was used as exploratory dynamics analysis. Separately sequenced CD4+ and CD8+ repertoires were used to assign a CD4 or CD8 phenotype to each responding clone. TCRdb cleaned the public reads at Q25 with fastp, built clones with MiXCR and kept in-frame beta chains. Rows are combined by CDR3 protein, so each entry shows the most common genes and DNA. In this record, the V and J calls reflect TCRdb's handling and not the investigators' own analysis. This sample lists under 400,000 distinct CDR3 sequences; under 30% were detected once. About 13% of the sample belongs to the ten largest clones.

PBMCs were isolated by Ficoll-Paque density gradient centrifugation. The data are from a study of T-cell memory formation after mild COVID-19 (dated by TCRdb to about 2021). For context, the study as a whole: Most TCR sequence clusters were specific to one of the two donors. The cohort was made up of two young adult volunteers, one female and one male, who were previously healthy. Longitudinal TCRalpha and TCRbeta repertoire sequencing tracked T-cell clones expanding and contracting after mild COVID-19 in a couple of donors.

V loses 6 bases at its end and J loses 3 bases; junction bases beyond the gene matches: 7. For CDR1 and CDR2, the germline V gene lists SGHRS and YFSETQ. Inclusive of the bounding cysteine and phenylalanine, the CDR3 is 14 residues long. Only the CDR3 DNA stays, 42 bases, in frame from base 1. Findings and caveats that apply to the study as a whole: Whether the second-wave clones peaking on day 37 were SARS-CoV-2 specific was not confirmed. The study covered only a couple of mild cases, and larger cohorts including severe cases with pre-infection samples were considered necessary. Clones that contracted from day 15 to 85 showed balanced CD4/CD8 phenotypes, whereas a second wave of clones that expanded from day 15 to 37 leaned towards CD4+. Contracting CD4+ clones were located mainly in the CM and EM memory subsets, whereas CD8+ clones were found to be enriched in EMRA. Some responding clones were detected in pre-infection memory, which suggested that pre-existing cross-reactive memory T cells had joined the SARS-CoV-2 response.

The sequencing sample was made of PBMCs or a T cell subset sorted from them (not recorded which). The sequence derives from an adult woman who had mild COVID-19 (a few samples of this study predate the infection). The sample titles of this study are shuffled in the database, so cell type and time point are left out; the donor was told from shared clones. Recombination linked TRBV5-1 to TRBJ1-1, and 8 bases in between align with TRBD1. Here the CDR3 is given as CASKTSGGHTEAFF. The DNA sequence is TGCGCCAGCAAAACTTCAGGGGGCCACACTGAAGCTTTCTTT. The CDR3 plus the reference TRBV5-1 and TRBJ1-1 genes for the other parts give the full variable domain: KAGVTQTPRYLIKTRGQQVTLSCSPISGHRSVSWYQQTPGQGLQFLFEYFSETQRNKGNFPGRFSGRQFSNSRSEMNVSTLELGDSALYLCASKTSGGHTEAFFGQGTRLTVV.